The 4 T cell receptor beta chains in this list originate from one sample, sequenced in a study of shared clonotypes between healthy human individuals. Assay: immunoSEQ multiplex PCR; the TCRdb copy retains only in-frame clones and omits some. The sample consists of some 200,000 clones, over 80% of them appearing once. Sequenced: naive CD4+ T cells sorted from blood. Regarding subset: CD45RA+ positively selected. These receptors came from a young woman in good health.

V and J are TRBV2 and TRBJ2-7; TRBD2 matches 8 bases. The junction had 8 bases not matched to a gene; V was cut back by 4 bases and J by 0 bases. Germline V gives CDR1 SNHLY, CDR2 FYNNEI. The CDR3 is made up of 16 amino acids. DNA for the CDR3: TGTGCCAGCAGTGCTCGGGAGGGCATCGGCTCCTACGAGCAGTACTTC. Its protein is CASSAREGIGSYEQYF.

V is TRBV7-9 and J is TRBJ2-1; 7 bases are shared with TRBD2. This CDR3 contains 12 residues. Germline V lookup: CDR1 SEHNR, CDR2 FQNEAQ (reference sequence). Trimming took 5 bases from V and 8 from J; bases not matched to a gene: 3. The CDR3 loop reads CASSRGRDEQFF. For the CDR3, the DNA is TGTGCCAGCAGCCGTGGGAGGGATGAGCAGTTCTTC.

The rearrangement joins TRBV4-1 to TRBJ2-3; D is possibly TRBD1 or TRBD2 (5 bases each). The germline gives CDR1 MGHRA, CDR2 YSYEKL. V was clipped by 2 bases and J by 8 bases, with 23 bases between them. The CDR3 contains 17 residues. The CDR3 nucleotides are TGCGCCAGCAGCCAAATTGGGGGAGCAGCTTCACGGGGTACGCAGTATTTT. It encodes CASSQIGGAASRGTQYF.

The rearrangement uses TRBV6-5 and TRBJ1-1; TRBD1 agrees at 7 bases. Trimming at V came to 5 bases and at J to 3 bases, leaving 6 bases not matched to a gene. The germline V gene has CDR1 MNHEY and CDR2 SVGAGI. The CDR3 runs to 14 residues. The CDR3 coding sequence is TGTGCCAGCAGTACAGGGGAGGGGCACACTGAAGCTTTCTTT. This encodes CASSTGEGHTEAFF.